The 9 T cell receptor beta chains presented below share a single source sample, sequenced in a study of response to subunit inactivated influenza vaccine. TCRdb redid the calling of the RT-PCR reads with MiXCR, one entry per CDR3 protein. The sample holds about 530,000 distinct CDR3 sequences, under 15% seen once. This specimen consisted of PBMCs from blood, obtained more than 35 days after vaccination. The source of these receptors is a man over 45 who received an inactivated influenza vaccine.

This clonotype occurred a few times. The chain couples TRBV2 to TRBJ2-7; D gene ambiguous. The CDR3 has 12 residues. CDR1 SNHLY and CDR2 FYNNEI come from the germline V gene. Between the trimmed V and J ends, which lost 5 bases and 7 bases, there was a span of 12 bases. The CDR3 reads CASSPRLWEQYF. CDR3 nucleotides: TGTGCCAGCAGTCCCAGATTGTGGGAGCAGTACTTC.

The table lists this clonotype with a few counts. The CDR3 DNA follows: TGTGCCAGCAGCCTTAGCCTAGCCGGGTCAGGGACCCAGTACTTC. Its translation: CASSLSLAGSGTQYF. This chain connects TRBV14 to TRBJ2-5; possible D gene TRBD2, 5 bases. CDR3 size: 15 residues. V lost 4 bases and J 7 bases, leaving 19 bases between the germline ends. CDR1 and CDR2 (germline): SGHDN, FVKESK.

The rearrangement joins TRBV24-1 to TRBJ2-3; 11 bases align to TRBD2. The CDR3 has 16 amino acids. Germline CDR1 KGHDR, CDR2 SFDVKD. Germline trimming cut 3 bases from V and 6 bases from J; bases unmatched to any gene: 7. CDR3 region: CATSDRLAGPRDTQYF. The DNA for the CDR3 is TGTGCCACCAGTGATCGACTAGCGGGGCCCCGGGATACGCAGTATTTT.

This sequence joins TRBV5-8 and TRBJ2-3, with D perhaps assigned TRBD1 or TRBD2 (5 bases each). This CDR3 has 16 amino acids. Trimming stripped 0 bases from V and 5 bases from J, with 16 bases between. Germline V lookup: CDR1 SGHTS, CDR2 YDEGEE. As DNA, the CDR3 is TGTGCCAGCAGCTTGGGCGCTCTAGGTGGGGGAGATACGCAGTATTTT. Amino acid sequence: CASSLGALGGGDTQYF.

This clonotype was seen only a few times. This chain connects TRBV5-1 to TRBJ2-2, with D unclear. The CDR3 totals 15 residues. Trimming cost V 0 bases and J 6 bases, with 12 bases left between them. Looked up from germline, CDR1 is SGHRS and CDR2 is YFSETQ. CDR3 sequence (DNA): TGCGCCAGCAGCTTGGAGAGCCCCCCGGCCGGGGAGCTGTTTTTT. As protein: CASSLESPPAGELFF.

This clonotype was counted only a few times. The V gene is TRBV6-5, the J gene TRBJ2-1; D uncertain. Germline V gives CDR1 MNHEY, CDR2 SVGAGI. Trimming shortened V by 2 bases and J by 10 bases, and 12 bases separated the two germline ends. This CDR3 comprises 13 residues. The CDR3 DNA reads as TGTGCCAGCAGTTACCGGTCCATGGCAGAGCAGTTCTTC. This encodes CASSYRSMAEQFF.

This clonotype was seen a handful of times. An end of the junction differs from the germline gene, which may be a read error. The chain has TRBV5-1 and TRBJ2-6; weak D call: TRBD2 (6 bases). The germline CDR1 and CDR2 sequences are SGHRS and YFSETQ. The CDR3 has 16 residues. The CDR3 loop reads CASSLVGGAGANVLTF. The CDR3 nucleotides read TGTGCCAGCAGCTTAGTGGGGGGAGCTGGGGCCAACGTCCTGACTTTC.

The chain recombines TRBV4-3 with TRBJ2-1; TRBD1 matches 7 bases. V trimming: 4 bases; J trimming: 9 bases; junction bases outside the gene matches: 12. The CDR3 covers 15 residues. Germline values: CDR1 LGHNA, CDR2 YSLEER. The CDR3 DNA reads as TGCGCCAGCAGCCCGAAAATACAACAGGGGACTGAGCAGTTCTTC. It specifies CASSPKIQQGTEQFF.

This clonotype appeared a few times. V gene TRBV20-1 combines with J gene TRBJ2-2; 9 positions agree with TRBD2. The CDR3 runs to 15 residues. V lost 4 bases to trimming and J lost 0 bases; unmatched junction nucleotides: 3. Germline V CDR1 and CDR2: DFQATT, SNEGSKA (reference sequence). CDR3 bases: TGCAGTGCTACGAGGACTAGCGCGAACACCGGGGAGCTGTTTTTT. Encoded protein: CSATRTSANTGELFF.